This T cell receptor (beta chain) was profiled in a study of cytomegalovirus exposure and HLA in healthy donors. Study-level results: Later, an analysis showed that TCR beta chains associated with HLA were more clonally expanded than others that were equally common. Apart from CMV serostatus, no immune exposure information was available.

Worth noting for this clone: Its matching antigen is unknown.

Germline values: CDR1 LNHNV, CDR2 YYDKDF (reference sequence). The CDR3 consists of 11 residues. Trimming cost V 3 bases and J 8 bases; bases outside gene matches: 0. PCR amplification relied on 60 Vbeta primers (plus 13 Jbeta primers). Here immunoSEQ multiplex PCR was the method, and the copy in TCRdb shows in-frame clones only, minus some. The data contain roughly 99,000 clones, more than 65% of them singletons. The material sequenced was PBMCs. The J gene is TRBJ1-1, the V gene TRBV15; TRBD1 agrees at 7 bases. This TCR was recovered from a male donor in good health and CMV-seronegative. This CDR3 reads CATSRDREAFF. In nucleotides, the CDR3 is TGTGCCACCAGCAGGGACAGGGAAGCTTTCTTT.